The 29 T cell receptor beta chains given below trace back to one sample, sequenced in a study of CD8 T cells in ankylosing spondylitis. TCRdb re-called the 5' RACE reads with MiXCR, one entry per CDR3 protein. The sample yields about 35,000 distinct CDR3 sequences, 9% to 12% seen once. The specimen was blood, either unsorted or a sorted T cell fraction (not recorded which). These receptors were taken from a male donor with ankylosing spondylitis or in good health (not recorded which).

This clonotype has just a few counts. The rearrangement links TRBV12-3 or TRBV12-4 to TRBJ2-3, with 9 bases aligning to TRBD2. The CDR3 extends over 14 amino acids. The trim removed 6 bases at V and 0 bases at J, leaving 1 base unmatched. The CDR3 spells CASRTSGSTDTQYF. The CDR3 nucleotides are TGTGCCAGCAGGACTAGCGGAAGCACAGATACGCAGTATTTT.

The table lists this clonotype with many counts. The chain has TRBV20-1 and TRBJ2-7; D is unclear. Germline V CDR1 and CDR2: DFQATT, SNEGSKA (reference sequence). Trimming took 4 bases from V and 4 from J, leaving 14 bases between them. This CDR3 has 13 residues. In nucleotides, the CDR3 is TGCAGTGCTACTTACTCGTTCGGTTACGAGCAGTACTTC. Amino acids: CSATYSFGYEQYF.

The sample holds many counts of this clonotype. In DNA form, the CDR3 reads TGTGCCAGCAATCGGGCGGAAGTGAACACTGAAGCTTTCTTT. This gives the protein CASNRAEVNTEAFF. The chain uses TRBV7-9 and TRBJ1-1; D is ambiguous. Germline values: CDR1 SEHNR, CDR2 FQNEAQ (reference sequence). The CDR3 is 14 residues long. Trimming pared 7 bases from V and 0 bases from J, leaving 12 bases between.

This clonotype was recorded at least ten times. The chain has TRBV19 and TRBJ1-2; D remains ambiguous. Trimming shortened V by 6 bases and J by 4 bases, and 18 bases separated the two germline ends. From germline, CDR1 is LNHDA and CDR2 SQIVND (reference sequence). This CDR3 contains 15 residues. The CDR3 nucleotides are TGTGCCAGTAGCGACACTTTCGAAGGTGGCTATGGCTACACCTTC. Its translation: CASSDTFEGGYGYTF. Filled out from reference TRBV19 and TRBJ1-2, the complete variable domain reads DGGITQSPKYLFRKEGQNVTLSCEQNLNHDAMYWYRQDPGQGLRLIYYSQIVNDFQKGDIAEGYSVSREKKESFPLTVTSAQKNPTAFYLCASSDTFEGGYGYTFGSGTRLTVV.

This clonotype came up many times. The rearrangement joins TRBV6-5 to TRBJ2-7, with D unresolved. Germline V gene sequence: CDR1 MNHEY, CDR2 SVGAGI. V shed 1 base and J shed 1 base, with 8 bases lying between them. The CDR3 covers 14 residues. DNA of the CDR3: TGTGCCAGCAGTTACTTCCCCTTATCCTACGAGCAGTACTTC. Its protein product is CASSYFPLSYEQYF.

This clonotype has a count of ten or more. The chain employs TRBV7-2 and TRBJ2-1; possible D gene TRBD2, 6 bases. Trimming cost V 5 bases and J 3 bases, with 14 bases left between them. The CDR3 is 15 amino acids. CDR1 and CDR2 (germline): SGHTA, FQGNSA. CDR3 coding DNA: TGTGCCAGCAGCCAAGCGGCTAGCGACTACAATGAGCAGTTCTTC. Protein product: CASSQAASDYNEQFF.

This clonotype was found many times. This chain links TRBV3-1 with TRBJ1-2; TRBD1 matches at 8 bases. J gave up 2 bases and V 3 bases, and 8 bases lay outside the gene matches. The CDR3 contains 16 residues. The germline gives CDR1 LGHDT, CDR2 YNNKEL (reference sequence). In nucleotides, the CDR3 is TGTGCCAGCAGCCAGATGGGGACAGGAGCGAACTATGGCTACACCTTC. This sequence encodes CASSQMGTGANYGYTF.

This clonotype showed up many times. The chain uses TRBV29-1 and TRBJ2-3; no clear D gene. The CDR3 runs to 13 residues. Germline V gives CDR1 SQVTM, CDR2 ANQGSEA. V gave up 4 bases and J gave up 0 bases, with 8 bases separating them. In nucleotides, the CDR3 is TGCAGCGTTGTTGGTGTCAGCACAGATACGCAGTATTTT. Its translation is CSVVGVSTDTQYF.

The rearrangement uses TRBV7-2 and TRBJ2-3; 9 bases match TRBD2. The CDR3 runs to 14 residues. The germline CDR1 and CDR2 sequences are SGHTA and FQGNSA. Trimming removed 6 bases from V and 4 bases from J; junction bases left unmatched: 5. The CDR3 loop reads CASRGLALSDTQYF. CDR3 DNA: TGTGCCAGCAGGGGACTAGCCCTGTCAGATACGCAGTATTTT.

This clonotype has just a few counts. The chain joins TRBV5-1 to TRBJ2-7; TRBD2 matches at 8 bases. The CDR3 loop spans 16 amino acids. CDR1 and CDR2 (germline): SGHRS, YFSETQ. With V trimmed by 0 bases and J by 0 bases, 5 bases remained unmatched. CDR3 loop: CASSLAGGDSSYEQYF. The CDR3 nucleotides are TGCGCCAGCAGCTTGGCGGGGGGGGATAGCTCCTACGAGCAGTACTTC. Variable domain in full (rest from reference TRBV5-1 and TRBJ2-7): KAGVTQTPRYLIKTRGQQVTLSCSPISGHRSVSWYQQTPGQGLQFLFEYFSETQRNKGNFPGRFSGRQFSNSRSEMNVSTLELGDSALYLCASSLAGGDSSYEQYFGPGTRLTVT.

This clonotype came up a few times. The CDR3 loop is CASSYGGGRCTF. The CDR3 nucleotides read TGTGCCAGCAGCTATGGTGGTGGGCGGTGCACCTTC. The chain is built from TRBV5-6 and TRBJ1-2; D gene uncertain. This CDR3 is 12 amino acids long. V gave up 3 bases and J gave up 13 bases, with 16 bases separating them. Germline values: CDR1 SGHDT, CDR2 YYEEEE. The whole variable domain, filled in from reference TRBV5-6 and TRBJ1-2, reads DAGVTQSPTHLIKTRGQQVTLRCSPKSGHDTVSWYQQALGQGPQFIFQYYEEEERQRGNFPDRFSGHQFPNYSSELNVNALLLGDSALYLCASSYGGGRCTFGSGTRLTVV.

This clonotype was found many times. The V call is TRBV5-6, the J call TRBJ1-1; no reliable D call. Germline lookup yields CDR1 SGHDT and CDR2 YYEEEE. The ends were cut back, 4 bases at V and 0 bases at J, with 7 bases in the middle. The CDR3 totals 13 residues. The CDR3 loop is CASSNSLNTEAFF. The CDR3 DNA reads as TGTGCCAGCAGCAACAGTCTGAACACTGAAGCTTTCTTT.

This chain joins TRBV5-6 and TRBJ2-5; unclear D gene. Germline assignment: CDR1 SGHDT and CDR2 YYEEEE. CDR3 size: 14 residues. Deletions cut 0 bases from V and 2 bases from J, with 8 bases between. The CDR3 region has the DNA TGTGCCAGCAGCTTGGGGGCCTCACAAGAGACCCAGTACTTC. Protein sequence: CASSLGASQETQYF.

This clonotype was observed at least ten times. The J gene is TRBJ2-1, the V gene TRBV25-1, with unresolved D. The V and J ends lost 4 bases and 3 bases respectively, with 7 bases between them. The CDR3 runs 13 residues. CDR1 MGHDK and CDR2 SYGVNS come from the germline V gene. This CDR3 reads CASSVTIYNEQFF. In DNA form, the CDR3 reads TGTGCCAGCAGTGTCACTATCTACAATGAGCAGTTCTTC.

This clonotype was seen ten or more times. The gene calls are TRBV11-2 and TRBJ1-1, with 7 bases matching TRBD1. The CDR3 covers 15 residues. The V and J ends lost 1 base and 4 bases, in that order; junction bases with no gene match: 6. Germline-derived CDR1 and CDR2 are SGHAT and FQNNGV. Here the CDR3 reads CASSLGQGLSTEAFF. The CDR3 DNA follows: TGTGCCAGCAGCTTAGGACAGGGATTGAGCACTGAAGCTTTCTTT.

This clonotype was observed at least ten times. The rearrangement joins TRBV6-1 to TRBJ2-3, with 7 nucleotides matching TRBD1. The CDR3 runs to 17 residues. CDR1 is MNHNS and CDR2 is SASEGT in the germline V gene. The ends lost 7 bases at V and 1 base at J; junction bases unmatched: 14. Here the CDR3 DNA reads TGTGCCAGCATCTCGGGACAGATGATTTCTGGCACAGATACGCAGTATTTT. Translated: CASISGQMISGTDTQYF.

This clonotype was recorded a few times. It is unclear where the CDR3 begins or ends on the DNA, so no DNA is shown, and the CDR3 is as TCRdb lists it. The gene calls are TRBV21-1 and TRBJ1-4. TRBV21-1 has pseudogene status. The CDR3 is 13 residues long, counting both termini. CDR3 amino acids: CASSKSKGKNCFF.

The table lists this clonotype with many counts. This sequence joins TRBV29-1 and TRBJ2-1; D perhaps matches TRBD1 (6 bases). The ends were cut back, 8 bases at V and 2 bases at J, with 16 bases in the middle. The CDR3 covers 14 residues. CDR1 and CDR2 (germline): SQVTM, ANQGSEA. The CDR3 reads CSTTQGLTYNEQFF. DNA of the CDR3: TGCAGCACTACCCAGGGGCTAACCTACAATGAGCAGTTCTTC.

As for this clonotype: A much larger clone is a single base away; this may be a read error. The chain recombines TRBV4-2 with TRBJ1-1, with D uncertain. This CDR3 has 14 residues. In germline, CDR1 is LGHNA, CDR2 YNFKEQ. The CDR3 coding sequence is TGTGCCAGCAGCCAAAACAACCCGAACCCTGAAGCTTTCTTT. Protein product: CASSQNNPNPEAFF.

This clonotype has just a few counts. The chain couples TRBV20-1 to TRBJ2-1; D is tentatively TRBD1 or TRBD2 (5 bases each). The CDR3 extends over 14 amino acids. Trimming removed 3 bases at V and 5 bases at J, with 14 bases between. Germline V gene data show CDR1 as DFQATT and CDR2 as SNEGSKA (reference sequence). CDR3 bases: TGCAGTGCTAGCAGGGACCGACCGAACAATGAGCAGTTCTTC. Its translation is CSASRDRPNNEQFF.

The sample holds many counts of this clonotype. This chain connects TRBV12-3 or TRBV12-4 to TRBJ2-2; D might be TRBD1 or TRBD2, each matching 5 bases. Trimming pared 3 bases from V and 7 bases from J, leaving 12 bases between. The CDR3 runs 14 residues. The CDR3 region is CASSLVQAGGELFF. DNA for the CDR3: TGTGCCAGCAGTTTGGTACAGGCGGGCGGGGAGCTGTTTTTT.

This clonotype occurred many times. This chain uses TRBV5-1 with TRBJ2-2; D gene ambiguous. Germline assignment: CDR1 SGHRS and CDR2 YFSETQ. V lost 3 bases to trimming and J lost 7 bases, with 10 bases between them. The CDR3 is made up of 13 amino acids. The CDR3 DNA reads TGCGCCAGCAGCTCCAGACTGAACGGGGAGCTGTTTTTT. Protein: CASSSRLNGELFF.

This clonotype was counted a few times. In DNA form, the CDR3 reads TGTGCCAGAAGCTTGGAGCGTACCTGGGGACAGCACACCGGGGAGCTGTTTTTT. Amino acids: CARSLERTWGQHTGELFF. The chain recombines TRBV5-3 with TRBJ2-2; 7 nucleotides match TRBD1. TRBV5-3 falls under the ORF class, with uncertain function. V was pared by 0 bases and J by 3 bases, with 11 bases of the junction left unmatched. The CDR3 sequence is 18 residues long.

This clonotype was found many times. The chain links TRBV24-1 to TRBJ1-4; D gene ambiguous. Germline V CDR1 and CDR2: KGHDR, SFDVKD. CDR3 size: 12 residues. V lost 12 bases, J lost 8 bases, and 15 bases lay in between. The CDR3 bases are TGTGCCGCCTCCGGGCCGACGGAAAAACTGTTTTTT. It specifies CAASGPTEKLFF.

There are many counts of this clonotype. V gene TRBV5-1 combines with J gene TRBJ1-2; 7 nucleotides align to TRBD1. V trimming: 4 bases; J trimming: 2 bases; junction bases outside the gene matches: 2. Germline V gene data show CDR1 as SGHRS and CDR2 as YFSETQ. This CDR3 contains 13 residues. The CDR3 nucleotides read TGCGCCAGCAGCATGACAGGGAACTATGGCTACACCTTC. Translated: CASSMTGNYGYTF.

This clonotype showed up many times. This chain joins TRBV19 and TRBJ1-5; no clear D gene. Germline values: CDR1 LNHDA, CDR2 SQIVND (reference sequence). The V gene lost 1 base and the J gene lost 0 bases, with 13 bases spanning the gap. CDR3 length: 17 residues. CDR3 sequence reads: CASSIARWGDSNQPQHF. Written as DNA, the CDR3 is TGTGCCAGTAGTATAGCCCGCTGGGGTGATAGCAATCAGCCCCAGCATTTT.

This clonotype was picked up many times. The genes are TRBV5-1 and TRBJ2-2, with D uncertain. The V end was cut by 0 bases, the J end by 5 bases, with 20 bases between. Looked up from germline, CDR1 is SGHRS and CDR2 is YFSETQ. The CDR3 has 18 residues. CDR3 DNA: TGCGCCAGCAGCTTGGTACCCCTGACCGCACAGAGTACCGGGGAGCTGTTTTTT. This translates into CASSLVPLTAQSTGELFF.

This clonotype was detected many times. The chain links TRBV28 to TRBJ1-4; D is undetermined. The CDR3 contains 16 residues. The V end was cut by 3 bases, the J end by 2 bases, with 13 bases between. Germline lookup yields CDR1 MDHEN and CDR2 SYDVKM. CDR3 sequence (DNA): TGTGCCAGCAGTTTTTCCCTGGGTTCGACTAATGAAAAACTGTTTTTT. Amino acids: CASSFSLGSTNEKLFF.

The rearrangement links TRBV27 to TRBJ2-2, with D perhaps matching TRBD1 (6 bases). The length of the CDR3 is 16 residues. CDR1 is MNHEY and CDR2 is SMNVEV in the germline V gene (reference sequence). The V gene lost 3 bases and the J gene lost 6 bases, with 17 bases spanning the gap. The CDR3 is CASSFLGSSGAGELFF. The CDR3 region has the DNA TGTGCCAGCAGTTTTCTTGGTAGCTCAGGGGCCGGGGAGCTGTTTTTT.